The text below deals with one TCR beta chain. This clone was counted between two and nine times. The antigen this receptor binds is unknown. It has no much larger one-base neighbor in the sample; base qualities were not kept. Inclusive of the bounding cysteine and phenylalanine, the CDR3 is 15 residues long. Here the CDR3 DNA is all that survives: 45 bases in frame from base 1. The data originate from a study of T cell changes during pregnancy in multiple sclerosis (dated by TCRdb to 2018 to 2020). General notes on the study: Changes in the T cell repertoire over the course of pregnancy were examined in this study in women with multiple sclerosis.

Preparation of the library involved the immunoSEQ multiplex PCR assay. TCRdb carries this immuneACCESS record with in-frame sequences only. Its versions omit some clonotypes, under half of them owing to an unresolved V gene in the studies checked, with the rest unexplained. This sample lists around 40,000 clones; 89% were detected once. The ten largest clones capture around 1.2% of the sample. This specimen was CD4+ T cells from peripheral blood mononuclear cells, taken in the first trimester of pregnancy. The sequence joins TRBV21-1 to TRBJ1-2; TRBD1 is the table's D call, not checked against the DNA. TRBV21-1 is listed as a pseudogene. The receptor was isolated from a female donor with multiple sclerosis, enrolled in a pregnancy study. Read as DNA, the sequence is TGTGCCAGCAGCAAACTAAAGCCAGGAAAGTATGGCTACACCTTC. It specifies CASSKLKPGKYGYTF.